This paragraph covers one T cell receptor beta chain sequence. What it recognizes is unknown. Germline assignment: CDR1 SGHVS and CDR2 FNYEAQ. The V segment lost 0 bases and the J segment 4 bases; nucleotides outside the gene matches: 5. The length of the CDR3 is 15 residues. The table came from immunoSEQ multiplex PCR; TCRdb's copy has only in-frame clones and leaves some out. The sample has 90,000 or so clones, 88% seen once. The record originates from a study of T cell responses to AZD1222 COVID-19 vaccine. Broader study findings: Sampled repertoires all dated from after the peak T cell response. There were vaccine-associated CD4 TCRs across spike, dominant at 160-218 and 743-854. Reportedly, nearly half of unique spike TCRs recognized epitopes outside B.1.351/B.1.1.7 mutations.

The rearrangement links TRBV7-6 to TRBJ2-5; the match to TRBD1 covers 7 bases. The sequencing used peripheral blood, collected on day 0 of AZD1222 vaccination. The sequence was obtained from an adult in good health. The CDR3 DNA sequence: TGTGCCAGCAGCTTAGCGGGGACAGAAACAGAGACCCAGTACTTC. As protein: CASSLAGTETETQYF.